Listed here are 20 T cell receptor beta chains from one sample, sequenced in a study of blood T cell repertoires in COVID-19. Repertoires were generated with immunoSEQ multiplex PCR, while TCRdb's copy carries only in-frame clones and drops some. The sample has approximately 91,000 clones, 75% to 85% seen once; the top ten hold approximately 10%. Input material: peripheral blood. These receptors were taken from a woman of 80 years or more with acute or convalescent COVID-19.

The gene calls are TRBV29-1 and TRBJ1-3; weak D call: TRBD1 (5 bases). The CDR3 sequence is 15 residues long. Germline CDR1 SQVTM, CDR2 ANQGSEA. The V gene lost 4 bases and the J gene lost 3 bases, with 16 bases spanning the gap. Here the CDR3 reads CSVAKGSVGGNTIYF. As DNA, the CDR3 is TGCAGCGTTGCAAAGGGGTCCGTCGGTGGAAACACCATATATTTT.

The CDR3 protein is CASRTSSPGGEQYF. The CDR3 region has the DNA TGTGCCAGCAGGACTAGCAGCCCCGGGGGTGAGCAGTACTTC. The rearrangement uses TRBV6-5 and TRBJ2-7; 7 bases fit TRBD2. Germline trimming cut 6 bases from V and 7 bases from J; bases unmatched to any gene: 12. This CDR3 comprises 14 residues. The germline CDR1 and CDR2 sequences are MNHEY and SVGAGI.

In DNA, the CDR3 is TGTGCCAGCAGCTTGGGGGGACAGAGGAACACTGAAGCTTTCTTT. This gives the protein CASSLGGQRNTEAFF. The V gene is TRBV5-6, the J gene TRBJ1-1; 7 bases map to TRBD1. Germline-derived CDR1 and CDR2 are SGHDT and YYEEEE. The V segment lost 0 bases and the J segment 1 base; nucleotides outside the gene matches: 3. CDR3 length equals 15 residues.

This chain links TRBV27 with TRBJ1-2; weak D call: TRBD1 (5 bases). V was pared by 6 bases and J by 5 bases, with 22 bases between. This CDR3 region has 16 residues. The germline V gene encodes CDR1 MNHEY and CDR2 SMNVEV (reference sequence). DNA for the CDR3: TGTGCCAGCAGCATCCGACAGCTATCAGTAGGGTATGGCTACACCTTC. This sequence encodes CASSIRQLSVGYGYTF.

The chain recombines TRBV3-1 (or the pseudogene TRBV3-2) with TRBJ2-7; no definite D call. V was trimmed by 3 bases and J by 3 bases, leaving 9 bases between them. Looked up from germline, CDR1 is LGHDT and CDR2 is YNNKEL (reference sequence). This CDR3 spans 13 amino acids. For the CDR3, the DNA is TGTGCCAGCAGCCAGCAGCTAGGCTACGAGCAGTACTTC. Translating gives CASSQQLGYEQYF.

In nucleotides, the CDR3 is TGTGCCAGCAGCTCACAGGGCTACGAGCAGTACTTC. Encoded protein: CASSSQGYEQYF. The chain is built from TRBV7-8 and TRBJ2-7; the D gene is possibly TRBD1 (6 bases). The CDR3 is 12 amino acids. Trimming shortened V by 4 bases and J by 3 bases, and 7 bases separated the two germline ends. The germline gives CDR1 SGHVS, CDR2 FQNEAQ. The full variable domain, its missing parts supplied by reference TRBV7-8 and TRBJ2-7, is GAGVSQSPRYKVAKRGQDVALRCDPISGHVSLFWYQQALGQGPEFLTYFQNEAQLDKSGLPSDRFFAERPEGSVSTLKIQRTQQEDSAVYLCASSSQGYEQYFGPGTRLTVT.

This rearrangement joins TRBV19 to TRBJ2-4; 7 bases agree with TRBD2. The CDR3 is 15 residues long. The ends lost 1 base at V and 0 bases at J; junction bases unmatched: 0. The germline CDR1 and CDR2 sequences are LNHDA and SQIVND (reference sequence). The DNA for the CDR3 is TGTGCCAGTAGTATAGCGGGGGGAGCCAAAAACATTCAGTACTTC. This encodes CASSIAGGAKNIQYF.

This chain links TRBV2 with TRBJ2-5, with 7 positions matching TRBD1. This CDR3 comprises 16 residues. Germline V lookup: CDR1 SNHLY, CDR2 FYNNEI. Unmatched junction bases numbered 10, after V lost 4 bases and J lost 2 bases. The chain's CDR3 is CASSAGQTGYQETQYF. In nucleotides, the CDR3 is TGTGCCAGCAGTGCCGGACAGACAGGGTATCAAGAGACCCAGTACTTC.

The rearrangement links TRBV3-1 (or the pseudogene TRBV3-2) to TRBJ2-1; unclear D gene. With 0 bases removed from V and 5 bases from J, the gap between germline ends came to 14 bases. From germline, CDR1 is LGHDT and CDR2 YNNKEL (reference sequence). The CDR3 contains 16 residues. The DNA for the CDR3 is TGTGCCAGCAGCCAAGATCTGGGCTTATGGGACAATGAGCAGTTCTTC. Protein sequence: CASSQDLGLWDNEQFF.

This sequence joins TRBV6-1 and TRBJ2-3; TRBD2 aligns across 7 bases. The germline V gene has CDR1 MNHNS and CDR2 SASEGT. V was clipped by 0 bases and J by 5 bases; unmatched bases: 8. The CDR3 extends over 16 amino acids. The CDR3 DNA sequence: TGTGCCAGCAGTGAAGCGGCTAGCGGCCGTGGAGATACGCAGTATTTT. It codes for CASSEAASGRGDTQYF.

The chain recombines TRBV30 with TRBJ2-7, with 7 bases fitting TRBD1. CDR3 size: 16 residues. V lost 2 bases and J lost 2; bases outside the gene matches: 12. Germline CDR1 reads GTSNPN; CDR2 reads SVGIG (reference sequence). CDR3 nucleotide sequence: TGTGCCTGGAGTCCAACCGGGACAGTGACAACCTACGAGCAGTACTTC. Translation gives CAWSPTGTVTTYEQYF.

CDR3: CASGARNTYEQYF. CDR3 bases: TGTGCCAGTGGTGCTAGAAACACCTACGAGCAGTACTTC. The V call is TRBV19, the J call TRBJ2-7; no definite D call. The germline CDR1 and CDR2 sequences are LNHDA and SQIVND (reference sequence). CDR3 length: 13 residues. V lost 8 bases and J 2 bases, leaving 13 bases between the germline ends.

This chain uses TRBV19 with TRBJ2-1; no definite D call. V gave up 5 bases and J gave up 3 bases, with 14 bases separating them. The CDR3 is 15 residues long. Germline CDR1 is LNHDA and CDR2 is SQIVND (reference sequence). CDR3 sequence (DNA): TGTGCCAGTAGTTATACTCCCACAGTCTACAATGAGCAGTTCTTC. Translation gives CASSYTPTVYNEQFF.

The V call is TRBV4-3, the J call TRBJ2-1; 7 positions agree with TRBD2. The trim removed 4 bases at V and 3 bases at J, leaving 0 bases unmatched. Germline lookup yields CDR1 LGHNA and CDR2 YSLEER. This CDR3 is built from 13 residues. CDR3 sequence (DNA): TGCGCCAGCAGCCGGGACTACTACAATGAGCAGTTCTTC. Translating gives CASSRDYYNEQFF.

This clone was observed once. The gene calls are TRBV27 and TRBJ1-2; D is perhaps TRBD1 (6 bases). Germline V gives CDR1 MNHEY, CDR2 SMNVEV (reference sequence). Deletions cut 6 bases from V and 1 base from J, with 12 bases between. The CDR3 sequence is 14 residues long. The CDR3 DNA reads as TGTGCCAGCAGAACAGGGACACTTAACTATGGCTACACCTTC. It codes for CASRTGTLNYGYTF.

The V call is TRBV5-6, the J call TRBJ1-4; the D gene is possibly TRBD1 (5 bases). The germline V and J ends were trimmed by 1 base and 8 bases, with 18 bases remaining between them. Germline values: CDR1 SGHDT, CDR2 YYEEEE. The CDR3 has 16 residues. For the CDR3, the DNA is TGTGCCAGCAGCTTGCCAGGGCCAGGATTACAGGAAAAACTGTTTTTT. Protein sequence: CASSLPGPGLQEKLFF.

The rearrangement links TRBV5-4 to TRBJ1-2; D is possibly TRBD1 (6 bases). Germline V lookup: CDR1 SGHNT, CDR2 YYREEE (reference sequence). With 3 bases removed from V and 10 bases from J, the gap between germline ends came to 19 bases. The CDR3 contains 14 residues. The CDR3 sequence: CASSWKQGPDDYTF. The CDR3 nucleotides are TGTGCCAGCAGCTGGAAACAGGGACCGGATGACTACACCTTC.

The table lists this clone with a few counts. V gene TRBV19 combines with J gene TRBJ1-5; no reliable D call. V lost 8 bases, J lost 0 bases, and 14 bases lay in between. Germline CDR1 LNHDA, CDR2 SQIVND (reference sequence). This CDR3 is 15 amino acids long. CDR3 nucleotide sequence: TGTGCCAGTTTAGGAGGTACCCTTAGCAATCAGCCCCAGCATTTT. Protein product: CASLGGTLSNQPQHF.

This clone showed up just a few times. CDR3 residues: CASSFRDIKETQYF. The DNA of the CDR3 is TGTGCCAGCAGCTTCCGGGACATAAAAGAGACCCAGTACTTC. The rearrangement uses TRBV7-8 and TRBJ2-5; possibly TRBD1 for D (6 bases). The germline gives CDR1 SGHVS, CDR2 FQNEAQ. The CDR3 sequence is 14 residues long. Trimming removed 3 bases from V and 3 bases from J, with 11 bases in between.

The chain has TRBV6-1 and TRBJ2-1, with 8 nucleotides matching TRBD2. The germline gives CDR1 MNHNS, CDR2 SASEGT. The CDR3 extends over 16 amino acids. The ends lost 0 bases at V and 4 bases at J; junction bases unmatched: 5. As DNA, the CDR3 is TGTGCCAGCAGTGAAGCTGGGCGGGAGGCTTACAATGAGCAGTTCTTC. Its translation is CASSEAGREAYNEQFF.